A selection of T cell receptor beta chains follows, all from one sample in a study of T cells in Graves' hyperthyroidism and ophthalmopathy. TCRdb ran MiXCR on the multiplex PCR reads and lists one entry per CDR3 protein. In the table there are roughly 740,000 distinct CDR3 sequences, around 17% of which are singletons. Input material: blood. Receptors originate from a young man with Graves' hyperthyroidism. Each CDR3 is given with its conserved first and last residue. D genes are given only for firm matches. The size field is filled for only some rows; it gives once, few, many or a size class.

TRBV20-1	TRBJ2-7	-	many	CSAVFSMVREQYF	TGCAGTGCGGTGTTCTCAATGGTGCGTGAGCAGTACTTC
TRBV20-1	TRBJ2-3	-	few	CSANRAATDTQYF	TGCAGTGCTAACCGGGCTGCCACAGATACGCAGTATTTT
TRBV2	TRBJ2-7	TRBD2	many	CASSLSSGSGCEQYF	TGTGCCAGCAGCCTCTCTAGCGGGAGTGGTTGCGAGCAGTACTTC
TRBV18	TRBJ1-6	-	-	CASSPLPTGSPLHF	TGTGCCAGCTCCCCGTTACCAACGGGTTCACCCCTCCACTTT
TRBV7-3	TRBJ2-1	TRBD2	many	CASSLAGWEGPYEQFF	TGTGCCAGCAGCTTAGCAGGGTGGGAGGGCCCGTATGAGCAGTTCTTC
TRBV12-3/TRBV12-4	TRBJ1-1	-	-	CASSLRGVTGAFF	TGTGCCAGCAGTTTACGAGGGGTCACTGGAGCTTTCTTT
TRBV30	TRBJ2-5	TRBD2	many	CAWRGTSGYETQYF	TGTGCCTGGAGAGGGACTAGCGGGTACGAGACCCAGTACTTC
TRBV9	TRBJ2-3	-	few	CASSVGGTRTDTQYF	TGTGCCAGCAGCGTAGGGGGAACTCGCACAGATACGCAGTATTTT
TRBV28	TRBJ2-7	-	-	CASSYNSRPEQYF	TGTGCCAGCAGTTATAACAGTAGACCCGAGCAGTACTTC
TRBV11-2	TRBJ2-1	-	many	CASSPKGRRGHNEQFF	TGTGCCAGCAGCCCGAAAGGACGAAGGGGACACAATGAGCAGTTCTTC
TRBV28	TRBJ2-5	-	many	CASSPSAESETQYF	TGTGCCAGCAGTCCCTCAGCAGAGTCTGAGACCCAGTACTTC
TRBV19	TRBJ2-1	-	many	CASSVAPAAGYNEQFF	TGTGCCAGTAGTGTGGCGCCAGCGGCAGGCTACAATGAGCAGTTCTTC
TRBV18	TRBJ1-6	TRBD1	few	CASSSGQAINSPLHF	TGTGCCAGCTCATCGGGACAGGCGATTAATTCACCCCTCCACTTT
TRBV11-3	TRBJ2-5	TRBD1	-	CASSRSTGVGETQYF	TGTGCCAGCAGCCGGAGTACAGGGGTGGGCGAGACCCAGTACTTC
TRBV28	TRBJ2-7	TRBD2	many	CASSLGASGLYEQYF	TGTGCCAGCAGTTTAGGGGCTAGCGGGCTCTACGAGCAGTACTTC
TRBV5-4	TRBJ1-1	-	-	CASSLAWGPGNTEAFF	TGTGCCAGCAGCTTGGCCTGGGGGCCGGGGAACACTGAAGCTTTCTTT
TRBV14	TRBJ1-1	-	few	CASSQDNSYRGTEAFF	TGTGCCAGCAGCCAAGATAACTCCTACCGGGGCACTGAAGCTTTCTTT
TRBV3-1	TRBJ2-7	TRBD2	many	CASSQERLAGGNEQYF	TGTGCCAGCAGCCAAGAAAGACTAGCGGGAGGCAACGAGCAGTACTTC
TRBV20-1	TRBJ2-1	-	-	CSARDNRRAQREQFF	TGCAGTGCTAGAGATAACAGGAGGGCCCAGCGCGAGCAGTTCTTC
TRBV9	TRBJ2-7	-	few	CASSARDRDASGSYEQYF	TGTGCCAGCAGCGCGCGGGACAGGGACGCTAGCGGGAGTTACGAGCAGTACTTC
TRBV18	TRBJ2-7	-	many	CASSPSATSYEQYF	TGTGCCAGCTCACCCTCGGCCACCTCTTACGAGCAGTACTTC
TRBV7-9	TRBJ2-7	TRBD2	-	CASSSGGIYEQYF	TGTGCCAGCAGCTCGGGGGGGATCTACGAGCAGTACTTC
TRBV14	TRBJ2-7	TRBD2	-	CASSETSGRYYEQYF	TGTGCCAGCAGCGAAACTAGCGGGAGATACTACGAGCAGTACTTC
TRBV4-1	TRBJ1-5	TRBD1	-	CASSQEGQGLGRHQPQHF	TGCGCCAGCAGCCAAGAGGGACAGGGTCTGGGGCGGCATCAGCCCCAGCATTTT
TRBV6-9	TRBJ1-3	-	few	CASSYFLGGYSGNTIYF	TGTGCCAGCAGTTATTTCCTGGGCGGTTACTCTGGAAACACCATATATTTT
TRBV7-2	TRBJ2-3	TRBD2	few	CASRSLAVPDTDTQYF	TGTGCCAGCAGATCTCTAGCGGTACCAGACACAGATACGCAGTATTTT